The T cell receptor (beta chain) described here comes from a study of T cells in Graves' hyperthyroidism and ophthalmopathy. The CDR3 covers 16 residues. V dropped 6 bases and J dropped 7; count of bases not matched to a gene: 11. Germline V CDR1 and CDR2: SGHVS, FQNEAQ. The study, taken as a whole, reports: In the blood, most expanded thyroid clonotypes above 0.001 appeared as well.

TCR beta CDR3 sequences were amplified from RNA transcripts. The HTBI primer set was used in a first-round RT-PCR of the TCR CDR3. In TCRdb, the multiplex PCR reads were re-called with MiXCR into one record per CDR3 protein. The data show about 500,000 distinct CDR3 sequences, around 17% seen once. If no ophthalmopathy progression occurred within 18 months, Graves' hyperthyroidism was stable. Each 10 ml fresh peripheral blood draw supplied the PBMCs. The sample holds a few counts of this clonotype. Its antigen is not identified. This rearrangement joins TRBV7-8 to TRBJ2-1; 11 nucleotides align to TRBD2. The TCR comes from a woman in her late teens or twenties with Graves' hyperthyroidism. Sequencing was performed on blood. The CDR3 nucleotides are TGTGCCAGCAGGAACCCACTAGCGGGGGCAGGGAATGAGCAGTTCTTC. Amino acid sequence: CASRNPLAGAGNEQFF.